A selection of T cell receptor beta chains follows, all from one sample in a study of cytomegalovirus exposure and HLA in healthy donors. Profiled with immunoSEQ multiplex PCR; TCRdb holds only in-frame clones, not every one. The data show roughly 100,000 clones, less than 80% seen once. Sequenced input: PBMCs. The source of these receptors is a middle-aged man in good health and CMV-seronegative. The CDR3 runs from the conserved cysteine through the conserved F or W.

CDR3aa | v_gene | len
CASSTRTGGVEAFF | TRBV5-4 | 14
CASSIFWRGRRAFF | TRBV21-1 | 14
CAISDSDRNYGYTF | TRBV10-3 | 14
CASSYFFLSEQYF | TRBV6-6 | 13
CASSPTSVAYEQYF | TRBV18 | 14
CASSLDHSGGNTIYF | TRBV5-4 | 15
CASSEAYTDTQYF | TRBV2 | 13
CASSPGTGGTYGYTF | TRBV5-6 | 15
CSVEPRARTGGVRGRGYTF | TRBV29-1 | 19
CASSPLGLAGGYGADTQYF | TRBV27 | 19
CASMWEINQPQHF | TRBV28 | 13
CASTTAGTGTSPLHF | TRBV5-1 | 15
CASRAERGGSYNEQFF | TRBV2 | 16
CASREDRGGIRGYTF | TRBV19 | 15